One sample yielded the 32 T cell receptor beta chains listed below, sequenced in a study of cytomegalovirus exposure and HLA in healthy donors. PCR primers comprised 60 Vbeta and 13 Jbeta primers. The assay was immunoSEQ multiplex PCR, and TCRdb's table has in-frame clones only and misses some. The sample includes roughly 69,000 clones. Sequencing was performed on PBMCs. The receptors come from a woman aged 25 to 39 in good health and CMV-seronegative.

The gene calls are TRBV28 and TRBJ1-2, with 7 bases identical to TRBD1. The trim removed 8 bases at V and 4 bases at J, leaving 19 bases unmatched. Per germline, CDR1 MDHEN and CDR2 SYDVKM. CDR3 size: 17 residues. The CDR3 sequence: CASAQMETPGGTYGYTF. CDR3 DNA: TGTGCCAGCGCCCAGATGGAGACACCAGGGGGAACCTATGGCTACACCTTC.

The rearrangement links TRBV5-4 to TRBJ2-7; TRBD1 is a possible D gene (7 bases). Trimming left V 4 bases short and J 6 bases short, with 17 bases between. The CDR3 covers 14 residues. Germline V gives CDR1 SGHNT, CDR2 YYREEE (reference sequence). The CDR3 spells CASSPPNRGGEQYF. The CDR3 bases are TGTGCCAGCAGCCCACCTAACAGGGGAGGCGAGCAGTACTTC.

The CDR3 coding sequence is TGTGCCAGCAGCCGACAGGAAGGGGGCTCCTCCTACGAGCAGTACTTC. Its translation is CASSRQEGGSSYEQYF. The chain combines TRBV11-2 with TRBJ2-7; 7 bases agree with TRBD1. Germline V gene lookup returns CDR1 SGHAT and CDR2 FQNNGV. V dropped 5 bases and J dropped 0; count of bases not matched to a gene: 10. The CDR3 sequence is 16 residues long.

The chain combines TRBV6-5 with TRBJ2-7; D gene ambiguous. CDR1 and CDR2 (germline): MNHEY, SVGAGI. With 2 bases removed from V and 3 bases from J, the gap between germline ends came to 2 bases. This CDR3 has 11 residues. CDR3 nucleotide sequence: TGTGCCAGCAGTTACCTCTACGAGCAGTACTTC. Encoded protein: CASSYLYEQYF.

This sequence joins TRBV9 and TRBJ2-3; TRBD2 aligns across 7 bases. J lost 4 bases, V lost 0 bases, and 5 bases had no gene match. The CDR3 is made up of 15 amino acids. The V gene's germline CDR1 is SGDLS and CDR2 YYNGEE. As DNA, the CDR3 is TGTGCCAGCAGCGTAGGCGGGGGAATAGCAGATACGCAGTATTTT. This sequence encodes CASSVGGGIADTQYF.

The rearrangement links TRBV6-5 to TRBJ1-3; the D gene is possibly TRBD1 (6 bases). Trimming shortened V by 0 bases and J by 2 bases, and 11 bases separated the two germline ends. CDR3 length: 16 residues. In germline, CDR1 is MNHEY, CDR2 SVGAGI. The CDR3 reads CASSYSNQGPGNTIYF. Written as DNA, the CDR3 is TGTGCCAGCAGTTACTCGAATCAGGGGCCTGGAAACACCATATATTTT.

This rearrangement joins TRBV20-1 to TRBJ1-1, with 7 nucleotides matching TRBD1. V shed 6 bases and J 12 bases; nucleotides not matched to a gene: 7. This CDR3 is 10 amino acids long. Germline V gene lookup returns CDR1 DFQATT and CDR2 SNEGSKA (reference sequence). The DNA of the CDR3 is TGCAGTGCGCAGACAGGGCTGACTTTCTTT. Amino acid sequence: CSAQTGLTFF.

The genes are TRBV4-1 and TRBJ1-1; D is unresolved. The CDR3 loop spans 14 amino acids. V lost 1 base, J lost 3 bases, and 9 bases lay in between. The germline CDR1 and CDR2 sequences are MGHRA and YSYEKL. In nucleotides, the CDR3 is TGCGCCAGCAGCCAAGCTGACCTAGACACTGAAGCTTTCTTT. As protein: CASSQADLDTEAFF.

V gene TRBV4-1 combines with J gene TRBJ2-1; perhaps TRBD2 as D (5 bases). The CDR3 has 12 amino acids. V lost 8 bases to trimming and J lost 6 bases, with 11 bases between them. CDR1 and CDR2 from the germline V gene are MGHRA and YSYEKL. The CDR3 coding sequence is TGCGCCAGCGCGGGCTCCATCAATGAGCAGTTCTTC. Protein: CASAGSINEQFF.

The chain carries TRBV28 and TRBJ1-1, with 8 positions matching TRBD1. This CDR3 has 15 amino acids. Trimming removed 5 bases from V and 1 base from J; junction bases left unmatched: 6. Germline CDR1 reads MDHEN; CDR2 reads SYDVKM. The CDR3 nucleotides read TGTGCCAGCAGTCTCACCGGGACAGGGAACACTGAAGCTTTCTTT. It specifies CASSLTGTGNTEAFF.

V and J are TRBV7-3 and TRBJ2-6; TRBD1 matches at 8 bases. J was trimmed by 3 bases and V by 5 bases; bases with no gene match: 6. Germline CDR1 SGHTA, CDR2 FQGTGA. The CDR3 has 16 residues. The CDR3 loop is CASSLGQGRGANVLTF. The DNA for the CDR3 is TGTGCCAGCAGCCTTGGACAGGGCCGTGGGGCCAACGTCCTGACTTTC.

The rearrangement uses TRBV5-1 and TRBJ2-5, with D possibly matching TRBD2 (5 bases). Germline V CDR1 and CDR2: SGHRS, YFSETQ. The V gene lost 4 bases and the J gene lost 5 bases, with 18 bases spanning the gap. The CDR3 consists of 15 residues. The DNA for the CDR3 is TGCGCCAGCAGCCTAGGACTTTTAATGGCGGAGACCCAGTACTTC. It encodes CASSLGLLMAETQYF.

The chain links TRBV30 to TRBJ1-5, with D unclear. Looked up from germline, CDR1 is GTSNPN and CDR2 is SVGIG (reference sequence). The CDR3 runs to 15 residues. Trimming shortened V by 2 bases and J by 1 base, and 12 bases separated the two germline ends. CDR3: CAWSSIGGSNQPQHF. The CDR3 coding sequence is TGTGCCTGGAGTAGCATCGGAGGAAGCAATCAGCCCCAGCATTTT.

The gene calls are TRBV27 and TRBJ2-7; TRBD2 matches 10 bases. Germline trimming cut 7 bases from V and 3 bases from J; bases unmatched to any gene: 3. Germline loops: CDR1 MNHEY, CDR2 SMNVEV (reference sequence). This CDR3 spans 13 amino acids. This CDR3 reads CASTTSGVYEQYF. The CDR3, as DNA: TGTGCCAGCACCACTAGCGGGGTCTACGAGCAGTACTTC.

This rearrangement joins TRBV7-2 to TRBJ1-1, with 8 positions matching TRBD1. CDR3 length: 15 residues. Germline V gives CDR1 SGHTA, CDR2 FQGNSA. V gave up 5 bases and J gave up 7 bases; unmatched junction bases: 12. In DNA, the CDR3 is TGTGCCAGCAGCGTAGGCCGGGGACAGGCAGTTGAAGCTTTCTTT. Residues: CASSVGRGQAVEAFF.

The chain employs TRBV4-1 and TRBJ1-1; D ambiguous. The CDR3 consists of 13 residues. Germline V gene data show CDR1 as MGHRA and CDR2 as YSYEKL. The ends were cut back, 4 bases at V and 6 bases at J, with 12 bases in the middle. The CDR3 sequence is CASSPGFKSEAFF. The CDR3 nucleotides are TGCGCCAGCAGCCCGGGGTTTAAGTCTGAAGCTTTCTTT.

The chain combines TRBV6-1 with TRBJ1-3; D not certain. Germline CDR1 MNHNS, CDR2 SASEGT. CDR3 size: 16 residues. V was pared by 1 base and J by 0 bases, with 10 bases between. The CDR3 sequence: CASSEVVFSSGNTIYF. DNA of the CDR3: TGTGCCAGCAGTGAAGTGGTGTTTAGCTCTGGAAACACCATATATTTT.

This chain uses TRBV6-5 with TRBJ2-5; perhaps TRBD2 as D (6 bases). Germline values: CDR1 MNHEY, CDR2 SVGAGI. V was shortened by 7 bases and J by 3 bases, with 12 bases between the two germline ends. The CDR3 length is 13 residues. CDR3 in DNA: TGTGCCAGCAAGGTAGCGGTCGAAGAGACCCAGTACTTC. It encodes CASKVAVEETQYF.

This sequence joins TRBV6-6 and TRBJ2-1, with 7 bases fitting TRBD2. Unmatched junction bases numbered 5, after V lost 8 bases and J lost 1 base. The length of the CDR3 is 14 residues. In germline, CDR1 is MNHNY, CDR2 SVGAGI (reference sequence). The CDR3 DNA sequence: TGTGCCAGCCAACTGGGGGGGTCCTACAATGAGCAGTTCTTC. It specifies CASQLGGSYNEQFF.

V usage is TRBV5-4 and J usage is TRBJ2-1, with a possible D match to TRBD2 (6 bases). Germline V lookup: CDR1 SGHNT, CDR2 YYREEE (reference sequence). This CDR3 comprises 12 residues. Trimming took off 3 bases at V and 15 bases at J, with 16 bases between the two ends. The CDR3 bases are TGTGCCAGCAGCTCGGCACAGTTCGGGAGGTTCTTC. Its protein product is CASSSAQFGRFF.

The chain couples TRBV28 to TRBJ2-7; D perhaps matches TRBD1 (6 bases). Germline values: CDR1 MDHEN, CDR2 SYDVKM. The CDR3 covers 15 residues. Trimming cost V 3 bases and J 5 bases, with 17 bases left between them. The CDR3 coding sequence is TGTGCCAGCAGTTTGTGGGCAGGGGTTTCGAACGAGCAGTACTTC. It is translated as CASSLWAGVSNEQYF. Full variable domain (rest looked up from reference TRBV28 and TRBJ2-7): DVKVTQSSRYLVKRTGEKVFLECVQDMDHENMFWYRQDPGLGLRLIYFSYDVKMKEKGDIPEGYSVSREKKERFSLILESASTNQTSMYLCASSLWAGVSNEQYFGPGTRLTVT.

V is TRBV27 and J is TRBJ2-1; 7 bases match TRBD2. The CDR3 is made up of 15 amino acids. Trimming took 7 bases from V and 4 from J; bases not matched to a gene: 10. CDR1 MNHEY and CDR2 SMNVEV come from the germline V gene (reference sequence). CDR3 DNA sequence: TGTGCCAGCACCCCTTACGGGAGGAATTACAATGAGCAGTTCTTC. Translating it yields CASTPYGRNYNEQFF.

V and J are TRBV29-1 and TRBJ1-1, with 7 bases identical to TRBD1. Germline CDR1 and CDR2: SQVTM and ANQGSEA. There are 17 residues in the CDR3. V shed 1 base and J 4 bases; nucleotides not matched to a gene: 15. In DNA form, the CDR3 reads TGCAGCGTTGAAGGAGCGGGTCGAGGGGGCGCGGGCACTGAAGCTTTCTTT. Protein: CSVEGAGRGGAGTEAFF.

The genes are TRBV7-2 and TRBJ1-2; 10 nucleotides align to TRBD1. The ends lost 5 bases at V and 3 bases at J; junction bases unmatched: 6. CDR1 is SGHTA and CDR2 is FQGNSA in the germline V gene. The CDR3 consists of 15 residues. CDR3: CASSGKGTGDYGYTF. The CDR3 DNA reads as TGTGCCAGCAGCGGAAAAGGGACAGGGGACTATGGCTACACCTTC. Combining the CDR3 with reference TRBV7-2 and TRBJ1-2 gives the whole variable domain GAGVSQSPSNKVTEKGKDVELRCDPISGHTALYWYRQSLGQGLEFLIYFQGNSAPDKSGLPSDRFSAERTGGSVSTLTIQRTQQEDSAVYLCASSGKGTGDYGYTFGSGTRLTVV.

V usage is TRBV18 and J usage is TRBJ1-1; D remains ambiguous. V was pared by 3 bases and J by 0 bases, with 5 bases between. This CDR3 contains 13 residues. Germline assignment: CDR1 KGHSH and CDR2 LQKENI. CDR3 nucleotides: TGTGCCAGCTCACCGGCCGTGAACACTGAAGCTTTCTTT. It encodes CASSPAVNTEAFF.

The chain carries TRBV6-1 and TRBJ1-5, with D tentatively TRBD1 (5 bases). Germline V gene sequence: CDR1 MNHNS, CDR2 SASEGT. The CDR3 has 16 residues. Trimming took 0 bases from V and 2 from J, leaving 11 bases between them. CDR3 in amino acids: CASSEAPQDGNQPQHF. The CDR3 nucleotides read TGTGCCAGCAGTGAAGCCCCACAGGATGGCAATCAGCCCCAGCATTTT.

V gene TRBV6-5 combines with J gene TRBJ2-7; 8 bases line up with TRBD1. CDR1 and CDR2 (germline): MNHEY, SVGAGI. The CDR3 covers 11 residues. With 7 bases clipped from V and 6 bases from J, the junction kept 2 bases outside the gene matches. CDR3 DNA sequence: TGTGCCAGCATTGACAGGGGCGAGCAGTACTTC. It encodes CASIDRGEQYF.

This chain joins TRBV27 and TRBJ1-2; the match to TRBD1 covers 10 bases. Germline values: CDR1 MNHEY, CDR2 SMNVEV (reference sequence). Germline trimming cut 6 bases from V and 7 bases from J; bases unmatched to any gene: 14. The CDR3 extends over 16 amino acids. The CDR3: CASSPRGGTGARGYTF. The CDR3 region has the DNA TGTGCCAGCAGCCCTAGAGGGGGGACAGGGGCTCGTGGCTACACCTTC.

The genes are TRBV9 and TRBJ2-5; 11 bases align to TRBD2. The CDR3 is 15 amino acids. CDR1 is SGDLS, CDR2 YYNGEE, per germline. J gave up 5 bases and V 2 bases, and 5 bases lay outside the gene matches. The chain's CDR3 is CASSVAGLAVETQYF. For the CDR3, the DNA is TGTGCCAGCAGCGTGGCGGGACTAGCGGTGGAGACCCAGTACTTC.

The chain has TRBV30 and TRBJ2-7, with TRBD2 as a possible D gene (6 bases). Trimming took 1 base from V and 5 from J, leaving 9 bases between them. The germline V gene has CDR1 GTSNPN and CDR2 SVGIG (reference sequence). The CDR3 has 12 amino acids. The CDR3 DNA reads TGTGCCTGGAGTGGCGGGGCGCACGAGCAGTACTTC. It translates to CAWSGGAHEQYF.

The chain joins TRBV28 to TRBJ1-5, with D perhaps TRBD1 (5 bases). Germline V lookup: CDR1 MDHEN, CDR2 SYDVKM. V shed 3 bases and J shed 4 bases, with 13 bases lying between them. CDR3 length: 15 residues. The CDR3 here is CASSFPRQPNQPQHF. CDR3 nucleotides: TGTGCCAGCAGTTTTCCCCGACAGCCGAATCAGCCCCAGCATTTT.

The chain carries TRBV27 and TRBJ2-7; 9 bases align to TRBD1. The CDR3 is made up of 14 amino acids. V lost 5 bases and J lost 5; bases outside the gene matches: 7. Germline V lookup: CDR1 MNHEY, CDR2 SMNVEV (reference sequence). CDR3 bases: TGTGCCAGCAGTCTTGGACAGGGGATGGACGAGCAGTACTTC. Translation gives CASSLGQGMDEQYF.